Below, one TCR beta chain is given with its context. The data were obtained in a study of CD8+ T cells in alopecia areata. Trimming took 3 bases from V and 4 from J; bases not matched to a gene: 9. Germline V gene lookup returns CDR1 SGDLS and CDR2 YYNGEE. The CDR3 is made up of 15 amino acids. Extraction of RNA preceded its reverse transcription into cDNA, which served as the sequencing template. Assay used: immunoSEQ multiplex PCR; TCRdb lists only in-frame clones, some missing. Altogether around 100,000 clones are present, 50% to 75% being singletons, with the ten largest covering 9% to 15%. Indicated treatment: oral pan-JAK inhibitor, 5-10 mg twice daily.

The input for sequencing was CD8+ T cells sorted from blood, taken at week 24, from a patient treated with tofacitinib. The receptor was derived from a human donor with alopecia areata. The gene calls are TRBV9 and TRBJ2-7, with 8 nucleotides matching TRBD1. The CDR3 sequence: CASSGKTGDFYEQYF. Written as DNA, the CDR3 is TGTGCCAGCAGCGGAAAGACAGGGGACTTTTACGAGCAGTACTTC.